This T cell receptor (beta chain) stems from a study of blood T cell repertoires in COVID-19. Data came from immunoSEQ multiplex PCR; TCRdb stores just in-frame clones and leaves some out. The sample lists around 300,000 clones, roughly nine tenths occurring once. Those enrolled, adults aged roughly 18 to 95 years, came from about two dozen US areas. This TCR was sampled from a woman aged 55-69 years who had recovered from COVID-19. The source material was PBMCs or T cells enriched from blood (not recorded which).

In DNA form, the CDR3 reads TGTGCCAGCTCACCACCGCAACAGAACACTGAAGCTTTCTTT. Residues: CASSPPQQNTEAFF. The J gene is TRBJ1-1, the V gene TRBV18; D is unclear. Per the germline V gene, CDR1 is KGHSH and CDR2 is LQKENI. This CDR3 has 14 residues. Trimming shortened V by 0 bases and J by 1 base, and 6 bases separated the two germline ends.